This T cell receptor beta chain was identified in a study of T-cell memory formation after mild COVID-19. About the research overall: Across donors, TCR clusters were largely donor specific.

There are a few counts of this clonotype. Its antigen is still unknown. Study-level findings and limits: Day 15 to 85 contractors were CD4/CD8 balanced; later expanders leaned CD4+. Nothing confirmed that second-wave clones peaking on day 37 were specific for SARS-CoV-2. Some responding clones appeared in pre-infection memory, suggesting cross-reactive memory joined.

Per the germline V gene, CDR1 is LNHDA and CDR2 is SQIVND (reference sequence). The CDR3 contains 14 residues. With 3 bases removed from V and 6 bases from J, the gap between germline ends came to 14 bases. One entry per CDR3 protein, called by TCRdb with MiXCR from the 5' RACE reads. The sample contains 170,000 or so distinct CDR3 sequences, about a fifth of which appear only once. The J gene is TRBJ1-2, the V gene TRBV19; tentative D call: TRBD1 (6 bases). This clonotype originated in an adult woman who had mild COVID-19 (a few samples of this study predate the infection). Cell type and time point are not known. The sequenced sample was PBMCs or a T cell subset sorted from them (not recorded which). The CDR3 reads CASSMGANSDGYTF. CDR3 in DNA: TGTGCCAGTAGTATGGGGGCCAATTCTGATGGCTACACCTTC.